One sample yielded the 30 T cell receptor beta chains listed below, sequenced in a study of cytomegalovirus exposure and HLA in healthy donors. Primers included in the PCR were 60 Vbeta and 13 Jbeta primers. Profiled with immunoSEQ multiplex PCR; TCRdb holds only in-frame clones, not every one. The sample yields 90,000 to 130,000 clones, about 74% seen once. Sequences were obtained from PBMCs. The receptors were gathered from a man aged 25-40 years in good health and CMV-seropositive.

The CDR3 sequence: CASSPIPGQANYGYTF. CDR3 sequence (DNA): TGTGCCAGCTCACCAATTCCTGGACAGGCAAACTATGGCTACACCTTC. The chain carries TRBV18 and TRBJ1-2; 7 bases are a match to TRBD1. The V gene end was trimmed by 2 bases and the J gene end by 2 bases; junction bases not matched to a gene: 8. The CDR3 length is 16 residues. Germline assignment: CDR1 KGHSH and CDR2 LQKENI.

As for this clone: One junction end does not reproduce the germline sequence, and a read error may be involved. This chain connects TRBV2 to TRBJ1-2; 9 bases are a match to TRBD1. This CDR3 is built from 13 residues. CDR1 SNHLY and CDR2 FYNNEI come from the germline V gene. The CDR3 sequence is CASRGDRVLGYPF. The CDR3 nucleotides read TGTGCCAGCAGGGGGGACAGGGTCTTAGGCTACCCCTTC.

DNA for the CDR3: TGTGCCAGCAGTAAACAGGGAGAATGGAAGACCCAGTACTTC. Residues: CASSKQGEWKTQYF. The rearrangement links TRBV2 to TRBJ2-5; tentative D call: TRBD1 (6 bases). V lost 5 bases to trimming and J lost 6 bases, with 16 bases between them. The CDR3 sequence is 14 residues long. CDR1 SNHLY and CDR2 FYNNEI come from the germline V gene.

The rearrangement links TRBV10-1 to TRBJ2-3; 9 bases agree with TRBD2. The CDR3 has 16 residues. Germline CDR1 WNHNN, CDR2 SYGVQD (reference sequence). Trimming removed 2 bases from V and 8 bases from J; junction bases left unmatched: 11. The CDR3: CASSETERGVGGTQYF. The CDR3, as DNA: TGCGCCAGCAGTGAGACGGAGCGGGGGGTCGGGGGTACGCAGTATTTT.

As for this clone: The junction departs from the called germline gene at one end, perhaps through a read error. This chain uses TRBV7-9 with TRBJ2-1; 7 nucleotides match TRBD2. Germline lookup yields CDR1 SEHNR and CDR2 FQNEAQ (reference sequence). The CDR3 covers 15 residues. The CDR3 is CSSSSRTSRRGEQFF. DNA for the CDR3: TGTTCCAGCAGTTCACGGACTAGTCGGCGGGGTGAGCAGTTCTTC.

For the CDR3, the DNA is TGCAGCGTTGATAATTCGGAGCGTGATCCCTATGGCTACACCTTC. It codes for CSVDNSERDPYGYTF. The chain recombines TRBV29-1 with TRBJ1-2; D call uncertain. CDR1 is SQVTM and CDR2 is ANQGSEA in the germline V gene. The germline V and J ends were trimmed by 3 bases and 4 bases, with 18 bases remaining between them. The CDR3 covers 15 residues.

This clone was found once. V usage is TRBV12-2 and J usage is TRBJ1-1; TRBD1, the table's D call, was not compared with the DNA. TRBV12-2 constitutes a pseudogene. The CDR3 consists of 16 residues. The CDR3 DNA sequence: TGTGCAAGTCGCTCTTACCTCACAGGAAAGAACACTGAAGCTTTCTTT. It codes for CASRSYLTGKNTEAFF.

V is TRBV7-9 and J is TRBJ1-1; D possibly corresponds to TRBD1 (5 bases). The CDR3 is 14 residues long. Per the germline V gene, CDR1 is SEHNR and CDR2 is FQNEAQ (reference sequence). Trimming removed 0 bases at V and 8 bases at J, with 13 bases between. The CDR3 reads CASSLALIQGEAFF. CDR3 sequence (DNA): TGTGCCAGCAGCTTAGCCCTGATTCAGGGCGAAGCTTTCTTT.

The V gene is TRBV2, the J gene TRBJ2-3; TRBD2 matches at 9 bases. Germline V gene lookup returns CDR1 SNHLY and CDR2 FYNNEI. Trimming removed 0 bases from V and 0 bases from J; junction bases left unmatched: 10. CDR3 length: 19 amino acids. The CDR3 sequence is CASSEARLAGPASTDTQYF. CDR3 DNA: TGTGCCAGCAGTGAAGCGCGGCTAGCGGGGCCTGCTAGCACAGATACGCAGTATTTT.

This rearrangement joins TRBV11-2 to TRBJ2-3; 11 nucleotides line up with TRBD2. From germline, CDR1 is SGHAT and CDR2 FQNNGV. The V gene end was trimmed by 5 bases and the J gene end by 2 bases; junction bases not matched to a gene: 12. The CDR3 length is 18 residues. The DNA for the CDR3 is TGTGCCAGCAGCCCCTTGCTGACTAGCGGGGCAACCACAGATACGCAGTATTTT. This translates into CASSPLLTSGATTDTQYF.

This clone showed up just a few times. The chain couples TRBV4-3 to TRBJ2-7; 8 positions match TRBD1. The CDR3 has 13 amino acids. Germline V gene data show CDR1 as LGHNA and CDR2 as YSLEER. After removal of 2 bases from V and 4 bases from J, the junction contained 1 base not matched to a gene. The CDR3: CASSQRQGYEQYF. The CDR3 nucleotides read TGCGCCAGCAGCCAACGACAGGGGTACGAGCAGTACTTC.

This chain connects TRBV6-6 to TRBJ1-1; no definite D call. Trimming took 2 bases from V and 6 from J, leaving 13 bases between them. This CDR3 region has 14 residues. In germline, CDR1 is MNHNY, CDR2 SVGAGI (reference sequence). DNA of the CDR3: TGTGCCAGCAGTTACCCCGCCGGAGACGCTGAAGCTTTCTTT. This gives the protein CASSYPAGDAEAFF.

V is TRBV2 and J is TRBJ1-4; 10 bases line up with TRBD1. Germline values: CDR1 SNHLY, CDR2 FYNNEI. The V and J ends lost 6 bases and 8 bases, in that order; junction bases with no gene match: 9. The CDR3 sequence is 15 residues long. DNA for the CDR3: TGTGCCAGCAGAATGGACAGGGGGAGAGGAGAAAAACTGTTTTTT. It specifies CASRMDRGRGEKLFF.

The CDR3 sequence: CASSPKGVDSNGYTF. In nucleotides, the CDR3 is TGTGCCAGTAGTCCAAAGGGAGTGGATAGTAACGGCTACACCTTC. V usage is TRBV19 and J usage is TRBJ1-2; D call uncertain. V lost 5 bases and J 8 bases, leaving 21 bases between the germline ends. The CDR3 contains 15 residues. From germline, CDR1 is LNHDA and CDR2 SQIVND (reference sequence).

The chain links TRBV5-8 to TRBJ1-1, with 9 bases fitting TRBD1. CDR3 length: 17 amino acids. Per germline, CDR1 SGHTS and CDR2 YDEGEE. The trim removed 4 bases at V and 0 bases at J, leaving 10 bases unmatched. CDR3 nucleotides: TGTGCCAGCAGCGCCGACAGGGGGGGGACCATGAACACTGAAGCTTTCTTT. It translates to CASSADRGGTMNTEAFF.

The chain is built from TRBV7-9 and TRBJ2-1; tentatively, D is TRBD1 (5 bases). CDR1 and CDR2 from the germline V gene are SEHNR and FQNEAQ (reference sequence). Trimming took off 2 bases at V and 9 bases at J, with 17 bases between the two ends. The CDR3 is 15 residues long. CDR3 residues: CASSLRAQGKVEQFF. The CDR3 nucleotides are TGTGCCAGCAGCTTAAGGGCGCAGGGAAAAGTTGAGCAGTTCTTC. Combining the CDR3 with reference TRBV7-9 and TRBJ2-1 gives the whole variable domain DTGVSQNPRHKITKRGQNVTFRCDPISEHNRLYWYRQTLGQGPEFLTYFQNEAQLEKSRLLSDRFSAERPKGSFSTLEIQRTEQGDSAMYLCASSLRAQGKVEQFFGPGTRLTVL.

This chain joins TRBV30 and TRBJ2-3; 7 bases are a match to TRBD1. The CDR3 is 15 residues long. The germline gives CDR1 GTSNPN, CDR2 SVGIG (reference sequence). J lost 4 bases, V lost 5 bases, and 12 bases had no gene match. The CDR3 loop reads CAWGGQLMGADTQYF. The DNA for the CDR3 is TGTGCCTGGGGGGGACAGCTAATGGGGGCAGATACGCAGTATTTT.

Comment on this clone: The junction departs from the called germline gene at one end, perhaps through a read error. The J gene is TRBJ1-2, the V gene TRBV9; 7 bases are shared with TRBD1. This CDR3 region has 13 residues. Germline values: CDR1 SGDLS, CDR2 YYNGEE. Here the CDR3 DNA reads TGTGCCAGCAGCGCCCGACAGGGCTATGGCTACCCCTTC. Amino acid sequence: CASSARQGYGYPF.

The chain uses TRBV2 and TRBJ1-6, with D perhaps TRBD1 (5 bases). V was cut by 9 bases and J by 7 bases, with 13 bases left in between. Germline CDR1 reads SNHLY; CDR2 reads FYNNEI. The CDR3 contains 13 residues. CDR3 DNA: TGTGCCAGTGGCGGGGACGTGAATTCACCCCTCCACTTT. Its translation: CASGGDVNSPLHF.

The chain combines TRBV7-8 with TRBJ1-2; the match to TRBD1 covers 8 bases. Trimming at V came to 1 base and at J to 6 bases, leaving 4 bases not matched to a gene. The CDR3 runs 14 residues. Germline V gene data show CDR1 as SGHVS and CDR2 as FQNEAQ. CDR3 DNA: TGTGCCAGCAGCTTAGTCTCAGGGGGCGATGGCTACACCTTC. This gives the protein CASSLVSGGDGYTF.

V usage is TRBV28 and J usage is TRBJ2-7; a weak D match, TRBD2 (5 bases). The CDR3 is made up of 14 amino acids. Per germline, CDR1 MDHEN and CDR2 SYDVKM. V was trimmed by 7 bases and J by 0 bases, leaving 13 bases between them. CDR3 sequence: CASTGRRSSYEQYF. The CDR3 DNA follows: TGTGCCAGCACTGGCAGGAGGAGCTCCTACGAGCAGTACTTC.

This chain connects TRBV5-6 to TRBJ2-7; D unclear. This CDR3 contains 14 residues. Between the trimmed V and J ends, which lost 0 bases and 0 bases, there was a span of 7 bases. Germline loops: CDR1 SGHDT, CDR2 YYEEEE. DNA for the CDR3: TGTGCCAGCAGCTTGGGCGGTAACTCCTACGAGCAGTACTTC. Encoded protein: CASSLGGNSYEQYF.

In this sample, this clone turned up a few times. This chain links TRBV4-2 with TRBJ1-1, with 9 bases identical to TRBD1. Unmatched junction bases numbered 7, after V lost 3 bases and J lost 5 bases. The CDR3 totals 15 residues. Germline lookup yields CDR1 LGHNA and CDR2 YNFKEQ. CDR3: CASSQGTGPGTEAFF. CDR3 nucleotide sequence: TGTGCCAGCAGCCAGGGGACAGGGCCGGGGACTGAAGCTTTCTTT.

The J gene is TRBJ1-1, the V gene TRBV4-2; no definite D call. Germline loops: CDR1 LGHNA, CDR2 YNFKEQ. CDR3 size: 14 residues. The germline V and J ends were trimmed by 0 bases and 3 bases, with 8 bases remaining between them. The CDR3 here is CASSQDRRDTEAFF. DNA for the CDR3: TGTGCCAGCAGCCAAGATAGGAGGGACACTGAAGCTTTCTTT.

The chain joins TRBV27 to TRBJ2-1; TRBD2 matches 11 bases. This CDR3 has 18 residues. V lost 1 base to trimming and J lost 6 bases; unmatched junction nucleotides: 11. Germline CDR1 is MNHEY and CDR2 is SMNVEV (reference sequence). CDR3 sequence reads: CASSLLVAGGPSSNEQFF. DNA for the CDR3: TGTGCCAGCAGTTTATTGGTAGCGGGGGGGCCCTCATCCAATGAGCAGTTCTTC.

The table lists this clone with a few counts. J is TRBJ1-5 and V is TRBV4-2, with unresolved D. The CDR3 has 14 amino acids. Trimming cost V 2 bases and J 7 bases, with 12 bases left between them. The germline V gene has CDR1 LGHNA and CDR2 YNFKEQ. CDR3 region: CASSQHLQSQPQHF. As DNA, the CDR3 is TGTGCCAGCAGCCAACATTTACAGAGCCAGCCCCAGCATTTT.

The genes are TRBV2 and TRBJ1-5, with a possible D match to TRBD1 (6 bases). The CDR3 has 14 residues. Germline V gene sequence: CDR1 SNHLY, CDR2 FYNNEI. The germline V and J ends were trimmed by 7 bases and 4 bases, with 14 bases remaining between them. The CDR3 DNA reads as TGTGCCAGCACTAATGAAGGGGGAAATCAGCCCCAGCATTTT. Its translation is CASTNEGGNQPQHF.

V is TRBV7-3 and J is TRBJ2-3, with D uncertain. CDR3 length equals 12 residues. CDR1 and CDR2 from the germline V gene are SGHTA and FQGTGA. The V and J ends lost 2 bases and 6 bases respectively, with 6 bases between them. This chain's CDR3 is CASSLYTDTQYF. CDR3 DNA: TGTGCCAGCAGCTTATACACGGATACGCAGTATTTT.

The rearrangement uses TRBV4-1 and TRBJ1-5; D uncertain. Germline V lookup: CDR1 MGHRA, CDR2 YSYEKL. Between the trimmed V and J ends, which lost 1 base and 1 base, there was a span of 8 bases. The CDR3 runs to 15 residues. CDR3 residues: CASSQGFRSNQPQHF. As DNA, the CDR3 is TGCGCCAGCAGCCAAGGGTTCAGGAGCAATCAGCCCCAGCATTTT.

The V gene is TRBV28, the J gene TRBJ2-5; D not certain. The DNA end favors TRBJ2-7, so the J call may be wrong. CDR3 length: 13 residues. CDR1 is MDHEN, CDR2 SYDVKM, per germline. The CDR3 protein is CASSLSPFYEQYF. DNA for the CDR3: TGTGCCAGCAGTTTATCCCCGTTCTACGAGCAGTACTTC.